The clone carrying this TCR beta chain was recorded once. Only in-frame clones appear in the TCRdb table, and some are missing; sequencing was by immunoSEQ multiplex PCR. The sample contains about 100,000 clones, approximately 90% of which appear only once. The V and J ends lost 10 bases and 6 bases respectively, with 19 bases between them. The CDR3 runs 13 residues. Germline V gene data show CDR1 as SGHAT and CDR2 as FQNNGV. The data stem from a study of T cell changes during pregnancy in multiple sclerosis. The rearrangement links TRBV11-2 to TRBJ2-7; a possible D gene is TRBD2 (7 bases). The clonotype was recovered from a female donor with multiple sclerosis, enrolled in a pregnancy study. The material sequenced was peripheral blood, taken after pregnancy. CDR3 sequence: CATKTGGSIEQYF. CDR3 in DNA: TGTGCCACCAAGACGGGGGGCTCTATCGAGCAGTACTTC. The full variable domain, in which reference TRBV11-2 and TRBJ2-7 provide the parts outside the CDR3, is EAGVAQSPRYKIIEKRQSVAFWCNPISGHATLYWYQQILGQGPKLLIQFQNNGVVDDSQLPKDRFSAERLKGVDSTLKIQPAKLEDSAVYLCATKTGGSIEQYFGPGTRLTVT.